This T cell receptor beta chain was recorded in a study of T-cell reconstitution after alpha-beta-depleted transplantation in children. Overall study results and limits: T-cell counts and diversity were attributed mostly to newly produced T cells one year after transplant.

Note on this clonotype: What it binds is not known.

This CDR3 region has 14 residues. CDR1 is SGDLS, CDR2 YYNGEE, per germline. Trimming removed 0 bases at V and 8 bases at J, with 12 bases between. Unique molecular identifiers were incorporated when the TCRbeta library was constructed. A single record per CDR3 protein comes from TCRdb applying MiXCR to the PCR reads. The profile shows 60,000 to 85,000 distinct CDR3 sequences, about a sixth of them singletons. V and J are TRBV9 and TRBJ2-1; D remains ambiguous. The source was PBMCs, mostly from graft donor cells, collected 360 days after TCRalphabeta/CD19-depleted stem cell transplant. The receptor comes from a male patient between 2 and 15 years old who had a stem cell transplant for acute lymphoblastic leukemia, so the T cells may come from the graft donor. The CDR3 loop reads CASSVDSRGDEQFF. The CDR3 nucleotides read TGTGCCAGCAGCGTAGATTCTAGAGGCGATGAGCAGTTCTTC.